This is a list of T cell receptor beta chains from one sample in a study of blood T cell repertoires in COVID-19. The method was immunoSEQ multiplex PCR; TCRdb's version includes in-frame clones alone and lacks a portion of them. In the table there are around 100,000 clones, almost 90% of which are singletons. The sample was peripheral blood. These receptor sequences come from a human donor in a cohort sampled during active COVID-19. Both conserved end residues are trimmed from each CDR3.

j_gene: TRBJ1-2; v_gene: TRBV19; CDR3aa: ASSPEGGWRGYT
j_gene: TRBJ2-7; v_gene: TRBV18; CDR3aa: ASSPRTGITYEQY
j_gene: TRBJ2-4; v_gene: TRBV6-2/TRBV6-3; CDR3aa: ASSPLAGGAFGNIQY
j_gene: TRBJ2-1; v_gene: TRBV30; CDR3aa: AWSVAGGLGFGV
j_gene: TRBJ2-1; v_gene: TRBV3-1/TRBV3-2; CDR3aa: ASSQGRAGDEQF
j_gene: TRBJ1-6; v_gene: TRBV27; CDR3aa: ARTATGPPFFPRSPLH
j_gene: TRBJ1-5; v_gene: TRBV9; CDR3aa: ASSTGYNQPQH
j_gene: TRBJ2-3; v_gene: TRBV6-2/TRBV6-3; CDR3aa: ASSLRGPRTDTQY
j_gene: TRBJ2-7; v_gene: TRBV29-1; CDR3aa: SVGTYGYEQY
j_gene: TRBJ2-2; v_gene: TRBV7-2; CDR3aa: ASSRGQGLHWSGELF
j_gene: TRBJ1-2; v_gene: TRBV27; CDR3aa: ASSGGTGGYT
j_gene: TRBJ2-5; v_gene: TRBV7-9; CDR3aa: ASSPGTGAWTQY
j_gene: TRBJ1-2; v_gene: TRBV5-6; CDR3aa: ASSLLGAGYGYT
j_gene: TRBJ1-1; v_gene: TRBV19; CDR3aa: ASSLDSASTEAF
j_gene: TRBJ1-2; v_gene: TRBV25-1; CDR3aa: ASSAHDRQLYGYT
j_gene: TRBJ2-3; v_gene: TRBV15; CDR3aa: ATSYRDREDTQY
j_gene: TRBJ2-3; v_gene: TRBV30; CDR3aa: AWSVGGGTADTQY
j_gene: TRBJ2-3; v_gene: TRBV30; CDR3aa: AWSWRDRATDTQY
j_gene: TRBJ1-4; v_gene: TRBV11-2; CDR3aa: ASSWTVATNEKLF
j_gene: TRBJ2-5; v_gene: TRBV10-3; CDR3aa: AISELQETQY
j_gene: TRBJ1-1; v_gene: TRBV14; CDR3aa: ASDRGGKAF
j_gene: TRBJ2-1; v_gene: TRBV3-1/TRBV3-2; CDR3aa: ASSQDRTSGGGRYNEQF
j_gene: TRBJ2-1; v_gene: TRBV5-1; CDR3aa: ASSPAGRAGVFNEQF
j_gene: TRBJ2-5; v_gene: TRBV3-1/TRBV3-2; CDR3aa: ASSQGGSQETQY
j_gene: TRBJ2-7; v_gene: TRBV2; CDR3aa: ASRVTGPDEQY
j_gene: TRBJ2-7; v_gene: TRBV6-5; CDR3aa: ASRETGTYEQY
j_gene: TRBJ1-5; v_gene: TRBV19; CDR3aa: ASSMGANQPQH
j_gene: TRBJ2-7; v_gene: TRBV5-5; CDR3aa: ASSLPGQGLYEQY
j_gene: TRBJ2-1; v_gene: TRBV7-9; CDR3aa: ASSLGSAAYNEQF